This TCR beta chain originates from a study of control samples from healthy donors and cancer patients. The CDR3 covers 15 residues. Trimming stripped 4 bases from V and 8 bases from J, with 18 bases between. Germline CDR1 SGHRS, CDR2 YFSETQ. This clone was detected only a few times. Sequenced by immunoSEQ multiplex PCR; TCRdb stores in-frame clones only, minus some. The repertoire consists of more than 25,000 clones, with approximately 93% occurring once and the leading ten covering 6.6%. The TCR sequence derives from a man aged 55 to 70 in good health. The sample was blood. The genes are TRBV5-1 and TRBJ1-4, with D maybe TRBD1 (6 bases). The CDR3 nucleotides are TGCGCCAGCAGCGCCGATACAGGGTTGCGAGAAAAACTGTTTTTT. Residues: CASSADTGLREKLFF.